Sequencing of this TCR beta chain was carried out in a study of blood T cell repertoires in COVID-19. Study information: COVID-19 samples from acute and convalescent phases originated in the United States, Italy and Spain. In each case, the material was cDNA or gDNA derived from T cells, B-cell-depleted T cells, or PBMCs.

Study processing details: Reference gene primer amplification in the assay estimated nucleated cell counts. Libraries were prepared by immunoSEQ multiplex PCR; TCRdb keeps only in-frame clonotypes and omits some of them. The V and J calls and clone size are taken from that table; D and trimming were inferred from the DNA. The sample has 35,000 to 50,000 clones; about 85% are singletons. The CDR3 is made up of 13 amino acids. V lost 10 bases and J lost 7; bases outside the gene matches: 7. Looked up from germline, CDR1 is LGHDT and CDR2 is YNNKEL (reference sequence). The receptor was isolated from a woman aged 80 or over with active COVID-19. Specimen: peripheral blood. This chain joins TRBV3-1 (or the pseudogene TRBV3-2) and TRBJ2-7; the match to TRBD2 covers 13 bases. The DNA for the CDR3 is TGTGCCAACACTAGCGGGGGGGTTCCGGAGCAGTACTTC. Translated: CANTSGGVPEQYF.